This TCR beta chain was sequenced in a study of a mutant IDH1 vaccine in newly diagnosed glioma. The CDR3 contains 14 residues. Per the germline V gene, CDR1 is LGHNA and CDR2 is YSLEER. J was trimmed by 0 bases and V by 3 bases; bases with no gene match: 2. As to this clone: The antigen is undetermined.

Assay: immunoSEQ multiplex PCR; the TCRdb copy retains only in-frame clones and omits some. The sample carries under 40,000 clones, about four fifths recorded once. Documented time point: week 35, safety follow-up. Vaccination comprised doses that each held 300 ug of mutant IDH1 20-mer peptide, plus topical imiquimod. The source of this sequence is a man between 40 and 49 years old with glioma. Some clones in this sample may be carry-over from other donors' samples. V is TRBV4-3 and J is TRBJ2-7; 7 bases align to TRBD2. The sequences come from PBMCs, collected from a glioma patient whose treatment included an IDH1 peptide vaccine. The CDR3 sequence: CASSQGGSSYEQYF. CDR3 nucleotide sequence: TGCGCCAGCAGCCAGGGGGGGAGCTCCTACGAGCAGTACTTC.